This T cell receptor (beta chain) was documented in a study of shared clonotypes between healthy human individuals. TCRdb's copy holds only in-frame clones and misses some; the assay was immunoSEQ multiplex PCR. The sample consists of about 1.1 million clones, 60% to 85% of them appearing once. Germline V gene sequence: CDR1 SGHVS, CDR2 FQNEAQ. The CDR3 consists of 15 residues. The ends lost 8 bases at V and 4 bases at J; junction bases unmatched: 12. Researchers partitioned CD4+ cells into CD45RA+ naive and CD45RA-negative memory subsets. Overall study findings and caveats: Lower generation probabilities were found for non-shared clonotypes than for those shared by all four donors.

A remark on this clone: The antigen is undetermined.

The sequenced sample consisted of memory CD4+ T cells from PBMCs. Subset meaning: CD45RA-negative fraction. V and J are TRBV7-8 and TRBJ2-7; 9 bases line up with TRBD2. This clonotype originated in a man between 18 and 29 years old in good health. Some clones in this sample may be carry-over from other donors' samples. CDR3 protein: CASGGILAGGYEQYF. DNA of the CDR3: TGTGCCAGCGGGGGGATACTGGCGGGAGGGTACGAGCAGTACTTC.